One sample yielded the 25 T cell receptor beta chains listed below, sequenced in a study of regulatory T cells in long-lasting Graves disease. Libraries of TCR beta came from iRepertoire HTBI primers plus Arm-PCR of CDR3 regions. Via MiXCR, TCRdb re-called the multiplex PCR reads, giving one row per CDR3 protein. The table includes fewer than 650,000 distinct CDR3 sequences, around 16% detected once. The sample's time point: newly diagnosed GD, antithyroid drugs for less than 3 months. Following extraction of RNA from PBMCs, that RNA was used to make the TCR library. The same specimen was also included in a second study, on T cells in Graves' hyperthyroidism and ophthalmopathy.

The sample consisted of peripheral blood mononuclear cells (PBMCs), taken at new diagnosis, from a patient treated with antithyroid drugs. These receptors were collected from a man aged 18 to 30 with Graves disease.

This clonotype was seen ten or more times. The CDR3 bases are TGTGCCAGCAGCTTTTACGAGAACACTGAAGCTTTCTTT. This sequence encodes CASSFYENTEAFF. J is TRBJ1-1 and V is TRBV3-1; D gene unclear. In germline, CDR1 is LGHDT, CDR2 YNNKEL (reference sequence). Trimming pared 5 bases from V and 1 base from J, leaving 8 bases between. The CDR3 length is 13 residues.

The chain employs TRBV7-9 and TRBJ1-3, with D possibly TRBD1 on 5 matching bases. Germline V gene data show CDR1 as SEHNR and CDR2 as FQNEAQ (reference sequence). Trimming cost V 8 bases and J 6 bases, with 11 bases left between them. The CDR3 has 12 amino acids. This CDR3 is CASEGRKNTIYF. The CDR3 DNA is TGTGCCAGCGAGGGACGGAAAAACACCATATATTTT.

This clonotype was found a few times. The chain uses TRBV24-1 and TRBJ1-5, with TRBD1 matching over 8 bases. J lost 2 bases, V lost 3 bases, and 5 bases had no gene match. This CDR3 is 16 amino acids long. Looked up from germline, CDR1 is KGHDR and CDR2 is SFDVKD. CDR3 residues: CATSDPGTGGNQPQHF. The CDR3 coding sequence is TGTGCCACCAGTGATCCTGGGACAGGAGGCAATCAGCCCCAGCATTTT.

The chain employs TRBV5-1 and TRBJ2-1, with 9 nucleotides matching TRBD2. J gave up 4 bases and V 0 bases, and 5 bases lay outside the gene matches. The CDR3 is 16 amino acids. Per germline, CDR1 SGHRS and CDR2 YFSETQ. Here the CDR3 reads CASSLAPTSGYNEQFF. In nucleotides, the CDR3 is TGCGCCAGCAGCTTGGCTCCGACTAGCGGATACAATGAGCAGTTCTTC. The full variable domain, with the rest looked up from reference TRBV5-1 and TRBJ2-1, is KAGVTQTPRYLIKTRGQQVTLSCSPISGHRSVSWYQQTPGQGLQFLFEYFSETQRNKGNFPGRFSGRQFSNSRSEMNVSTLELGDSALYLCASSLAPTSGYNEQFFGPGTRLTVL.

The rearrangement links TRBV29-1 to TRBJ1-4; tentative D call: TRBD1 (5 bases). The CDR3 contains 13 residues. V was cut by 3 bases and J by 5 bases, with 10 bases left in between. Germline CDR1 is SQVTM and CDR2 is ANQGSEA. The CDR3 DNA reads TGCAGCGTTGAGAAGTCAGGGAATGAAAAACTGTTTTTT. This codes for CSVEKSGNEKLFF.

This chain joins TRBV15 and TRBJ1-1; a weak D match, TRBD1 (5 bases). Germline V CDR1 and CDR2: LNHNV, YYDKDF (reference sequence). The CDR3 spans 16 residues. Trimming cost V 0 bases and J 0 bases, with 11 bases left between them. CDR3 coding DNA: TGTGCCACCAGCAGAGAAGGGACGGACATGAACACTGAAGCTTTCTTT. As protein: CATSREGTDMNTEAFF.

This clonotype has ten or more counts. The chain links TRBV2 to TRBJ1-2; 7 bases map to TRBD1. This CDR3 region has 15 residues. After removal of 2 bases from V and 2 bases from J, the junction contained 5 bases not matched to a gene. In germline, CDR1 is SNHLY, CDR2 FYNNEI. CDR3: CASSERTGANYGYTF. Written as DNA, the CDR3 is TGTGCCAGCAGTGAAAGGACAGGTGCGAACTATGGCTACACCTTC.

There are a few counts of this clonotype. The chain has TRBV11-3 and TRBJ2-1; D gene unclear. CDR3 size: 16 residues. The V gene lost 1 base and the J gene lost 0 bases, with 10 bases spanning the gap. Germline V CDR1 and CDR2: SGHNT, YENEEA. CDR3 sequence (DNA): TGTGCCAGCAGCTTAGCTATTGGGTCCTCCTACAATGAGCAGTTCTTC. Translated, it gives CASSLAIGSSYNEQFF.

This clonotype was detected only a few times. This chain connects TRBV20-1 to TRBJ2-1, with unresolved D. The CDR3 covers 10 residues. V dropped 5 bases and J dropped 11 bases, with 10 bases sitting between them. The germline V gene encodes CDR1 DFQATT and CDR2 SNEGSKA (reference sequence). Here the CDR3 reads CSAGFGQQFF. The CDR3 bases are TGCAGTGCTGGCTTTGGCCAGCAGTTCTTC.

This clonotype was observed at least ten times. At one of its ends the junction is not consistent with the germline gene, which may arise from a read error. The chain links TRBV28 to TRBJ2-7; 8 nucleotides agree with TRBD1. This CDR3 region has 14 residues. Germline V gives CDR1 MDHEN, CDR2 SYDVKM. CDR3 bases: TGTGCCAGCAGTCCACAGGGGGAAGCCTACGGGCAGTACTTC. It is translated as CASSPQGEAYGQYF.

Remarks on this clonotype: A much more abundant neighbour one base away suggests this may be a read error. The chain has TRBV6-1 and TRBJ1-1; D perhaps matches TRBD1 (5 bases). This CDR3 is built from 14 residues. CDR1 is MNHNS, CDR2 SASEGT, per germline. In DNA, the CDR3 is TGTGCCAGCAGCTTGGGACTCTGGAACAATGAAGCTTTCTTT. Translating gives CASSLGLWNNEAFF.

This clonotype was seen repeatedly, ten times or more. The chain links TRBV30 to TRBJ2-7, with 7 positions matching TRBD1. CDR3 length: 12 residues. The germline V gene has CDR1 GTSNPN and CDR2 SVGIG (reference sequence). With 2 bases clipped from V and 4 bases from J, the junction kept 2 bases outside the gene matches. CDR3 nucleotides: TGTGCCTGGAGTAGACAGGGTTACGAGCAGTACTTC. It specifies CAWSRQGYEQYF.

This chain connects TRBV6-7 to TRBJ2-5; D is perhaps TRBD1 (5 bases). TRBV6-7 is an open reading frame whose function is uncertain. The CDR3 sequence is 15 residues long. With 2 bases removed from V and 4 bases from J, the gap between germline ends came to 14 bases. CDR3: CASSYPCRGRETQYF. Here the CDR3 DNA reads TGTGCCAGCAGTTACCCCTGTAGGGGTCGAGAGACCCAGTACTTC.

This clonotype appeared a few times. The rearrangement joins TRBV7-8 to TRBJ2-1; TRBD2 aligns across 13 bases. The V segment lost 6 bases and the J segment 9 bases; nucleotides outside the gene matches: 8. CDR1 and CDR2 (germline): SGHVS, FQNEAQ. This CDR3 region has 15 residues. In DNA, the CDR3 is TGTGCCAGCAGAAAGGGACTAGCGGGATCCAGTGAGCAGTTCTTC. Amino acid sequence: CASRKGLAGSSEQFF.

This clonotype was observed at least ten times. The CDR3 loop is CASSPVTGQGTSGPSGSYNEQFF. CDR3 bases: TGTGCCAGCAGTCCAGTCACGGGACAGGGAACTAGCGGACCGTCGGGCTCCTACAATGAGCAGTTCTTC. The V call is TRBV27, the J call TRBJ2-1, with D tentatively TRBD1 (9 bases). The germline V gene encodes CDR1 MNHEY and CDR2 SMNVEV (reference sequence). CDR3 length: 23 residues. V dropped 5 bases and J dropped 0 bases, with 35 bases sitting between them.

The chain has TRBV4-2 and TRBJ2-3; D is perhaps TRBD2 (5 bases). Germline-derived CDR1 and CDR2 are LGHNA and YNFKEQ. Trimming removed 0 bases from V and 0 bases from J, with 7 bases in between. The CDR3 length is 15 residues. The CDR3 is CASSQDRTSTDTQYF. CDR3 sequence (DNA): TGTGCCAGCAGCCAAGATCGGACTAGCACAGATACGCAGTATTTT.

This clonotype has a count of ten or more. J is TRBJ1-1 and V is TRBV6-1; D perhaps matches TRBD1 (5 bases). This CDR3 is 12 amino acids long. CDR1 MNHNS and CDR2 SASEGT come from the germline V gene. V shed 8 bases and J shed 7 bases, with 14 bases lying between them. Here the CDR3 DNA reads TGTGCCAGCCAAAAAGTAACAGGTGAAGCTTTCTTT. Translation: CASQKVTGEAFF.

This clonotype was seen repeatedly, ten times or more. The chain uses TRBV27 and TRBJ2-1; D possibly corresponds to TRBD1 (5 bases). The CDR3 sequence is 16 residues long. V gave up 5 bases and J gave up 0 bases, with 14 bases separating them. Germline CDR1 MNHEY, CDR2 SMNVEV (reference sequence). CDR3 DNA: TGTGCCAGCAGTACGGCAGGGCAAAGCTCCTACAATGAGCAGTTCTTC. As protein: CASSTAGQSSYNEQFF.

This clonotype was found many times. V gene TRBV20-1 combines with J gene TRBJ1-1; unclear D gene. Germline lookup yields CDR1 DFQATT and CDR2 SNEGSKA (reference sequence). V was trimmed by 4 bases and J by 4 bases, leaving 13 bases between them. The length of the CDR3 is 13 residues. CDR3 amino acids: CSAKVDPGTEAFF. DNA of the CDR3: TGCAGTGCTAAGGTGGATCCGGGCACTGAAGCTTTCTTT.

The genes are TRBV10-3 and TRBJ1-5; D is uncertain. The CDR3 covers 12 residues. Trimming removed 3 bases from V and 6 bases from J, with 6 bases in between. Germline assignment: CDR1 ENHRY and CDR2 SYGVKD. The CDR3 sequence: CAISEGGQPQHF. CDR3 nucleotides: TGTGCCATCAGTGAAGGTGGTCAGCCCCAGCATTTT.

This clonotype was picked up a small number of times. The chain couples TRBV20-1 to TRBJ2-7, with 9 bases aligning to TRBD2. After removal of 3 bases from V and 3 bases from J, the junction contained 9 bases not matched to a gene. Germline CDR1 is DFQATT and CDR2 is SNEGSKA (reference sequence). The CDR3 loop spans 15 amino acids. The CDR3 loop is CSARVGTSRNYEQYF. The DNA for the CDR3 is TGCAGTGCTAGGGTCGGGACTAGCAGAAACTACGAGCAGTACTTC.

In its sample, this clonotype was seen a few times. The chain combines TRBV4-1 with TRBJ2-7; 10 positions match TRBD1. J gave up 2 bases and V 1 base, and 2 bases lay outside the gene matches. This CDR3 spans 15 amino acids. CDR1 is MGHRA and CDR2 is YSYEKL in the germline V gene. The CDR3 nucleotides read TGCGCCAGCAGCCAAGCCGGGACAGGGGCCTACGAGCAGTACTTC. It codes for CASSQAGTGAYEQYF.

This clonotype was seen repeatedly, ten times or more. The rearrangement joins TRBV28 to TRBJ2-7, with D perhaps assigned TRBD1 or TRBD2 (6 bases each). The CDR3 length is 16 residues. Germline assignment: CDR1 MDHEN and CDR2 SYDVKM. Trimming stripped 2 bases from V and 1 base from J, with 15 bases between. The DNA for the CDR3 is TGTGCCAGCAGTTTAAGGGGGGTAGCGCGATCCTACGAGCAGTACTTC. The encoded protein is CASSLRGVARSYEQYF. Supplemented by reference TRBV28 and TRBJ2-7, the full variable domain reads DVKVTQSSRYLVKRTGEKVFLECVQDMDHENMFWYRQDPGLGLRLIYFSYDVKMKEKGDIPEGYSVSREKKERFSLILESASTNQTSMYLCASSLRGVARSYEQYFGPGTRLTVT.

The V and J genes are TRBV19 and TRBJ1-4; unclear D gene. V was shortened by 5 bases and J by 2 bases, with 12 bases between the two germline ends. The CDR3 is 15 amino acids. Per germline, CDR1 LNHDA and CDR2 SQIVND (reference sequence). CDR3 sequence (DNA): TGTGCCAGTAGTCCCGTTGGCGCGACTAATGAAAAACTGTTTTTT. As protein: CASSPVGATNEKLFF. Supplemented by reference TRBV19 and TRBJ1-4, the full variable domain reads DGGITQSPKYLFRKEGQNVTLSCEQNLNHDAMYWYRQDPGQGLRLIYYSQIVNDFQKGDIAEGYSVSREKKESFPLTVTSAQKNPTAFYLCASSPVGATNEKLFFGSGTQLSVL.

In regard to this clonotype: A much bigger clone sits one base away, suggesting this may be a read error. This CDR3 fails to terminate in the conserved phenylalanine or tryptophan, so it likely reflects a read error. This chain uses TRBV3-1 with TRBJ2-1, with TRBD2 matching 10 bases. The CDR3 covers 16 residues. In germline, CDR1 is LGHDT, CDR2 YNNKEL (reference sequence). V was clipped by 5 bases and J by 0 bases; unmatched bases: 4. CDR3 sequence reads: CASSKTSGDSYNEQFS. The DNA for the CDR3 is TGTGCCAGCAGCAAAACTAGCGGGGACTCCTACAATGAGCAGTTCTCC.